This T cell receptor (beta chain) is from a study of cytomegalovirus exposure and HLA in healthy donors. General observations from the study: 87-base-pair reads could not separate some V segments, including TRBV6-2 and TRBV6-3. The productive fraction for most TCR beta V segments was about 90% or about 30% in an earlier analysis. V- and J-gene trimming of TCR beta was linked (in a later analysis) to a missense DCLRE1C variant. Presence/absence analyses treated sequencing depth as roughly uniform across donors.

The PCR contained 60 Vbeta and 13 Jbeta primers. The repertoire was sequenced with immunoSEQ multiplex PCR; TCRdb's copy has only in-frame clones and lacks some. The sample carries more than 80,000 clones, 70% to 80% recorded once. In germline, CDR1 is SGHRS, CDR2 YFSETQ. V lost 6 bases and J lost 4; bases outside the gene matches: 7. The CDR3 has 14 amino acids. As concerns this clone: Its antigen remains unknown.

The specimen was PBMCs. This TCR came from a man between 60 and 75 years old in good health and CMV-seronegative. The chain links TRBV5-1 to TRBJ2-3; 8 nucleotides match TRBD1. CDR3 amino acids: CASTPGQAPDTQYF. CDR3 sequence (DNA): TGCGCCAGCACCCCGGGACAGGCTCCAGATACGCAGTATTTT.